This T cell receptor (beta chain) was documented in a study of blood T cells in healthy people across ages. Together with a sample-barcoded 5' primer, a J-beta primer mix was included in a second PCR lasting about 6 to 11 cycles. In TCRdb, the 5' RACE reads were re-called with MiXCR into one record per CDR3 protein. In the table there are under 800,000 distinct CDR3 sequences, approximately 39% of which are singletons. As for this clonotype: Its antigen is undetermined.

CDR1 is DFQATT, CDR2 SNEGSKA, per germline (reference sequence). This CDR3 has 15 amino acids. Trimming cost V 0 bases and J 6 bases, with 14 bases left between them. Study observations and caveats: It was the long-lived donors that had more naive CD4+ cells and higher diversity than aged donors.

In terms of origin and age, donors were healthy Caucasian individuals from Russia aged roughly 6 to 95. The extraction recovered at least 5 micrograms of total RNA per sample. Material: blood. The TCR sequence derives from a woman in her sixties in good health. The V and J genes are TRBV20-1 and TRBJ1-4; possibly TRBD1 for D (6 bases). Here the CDR3 reads CSARDFQGSDEKLFF. The CDR3 DNA follows: TGCAGTGCTAGAGATTTTCAGGGGTCTGATGAAAAACTGTTTTTT.